The TCR beta chain under discussion was sequenced for a study of blood T cell repertoires in COVID-19. The wider study: The United States, Italy and Spain were the sources of the acute and convalescent COVID-19 samples. From T cells, B-cell-depleted T cells, or PBMCs came the material, which was cDNA or gDNA.

Original handling: Reference gene primers were amplified, and this amplification served to estimate nucleated cell counts. Method: immunoSEQ multiplex PCR; TCRdb's copy keeps in-frame clones and lacks some. The V and J calls and clone size were taken over from that table, and D and trimming were inferred from the DNA. Of some 40,000 clones listed, around 80% were seen once; the top ten hold 35% to 45%. CDR3 length equals 13 residues. Trimming took off 4 bases at V and 1 base at J, with 8 bases between the two ends. Germline CDR1 and CDR2: GTSNPN and SVGIG (reference sequence). Sequences were obtained from peripheral blood. This chain uses TRBV30 with TRBJ2-1; D not resolved. The origin of this receptor is an elderly man with active or convalescent COVID-19. The CDR3 DNA reads TGTGCCTGGACGGAGAGTTCCTACAATGAGCAGTTCTTC. This encodes CAWTESSYNEQFF.